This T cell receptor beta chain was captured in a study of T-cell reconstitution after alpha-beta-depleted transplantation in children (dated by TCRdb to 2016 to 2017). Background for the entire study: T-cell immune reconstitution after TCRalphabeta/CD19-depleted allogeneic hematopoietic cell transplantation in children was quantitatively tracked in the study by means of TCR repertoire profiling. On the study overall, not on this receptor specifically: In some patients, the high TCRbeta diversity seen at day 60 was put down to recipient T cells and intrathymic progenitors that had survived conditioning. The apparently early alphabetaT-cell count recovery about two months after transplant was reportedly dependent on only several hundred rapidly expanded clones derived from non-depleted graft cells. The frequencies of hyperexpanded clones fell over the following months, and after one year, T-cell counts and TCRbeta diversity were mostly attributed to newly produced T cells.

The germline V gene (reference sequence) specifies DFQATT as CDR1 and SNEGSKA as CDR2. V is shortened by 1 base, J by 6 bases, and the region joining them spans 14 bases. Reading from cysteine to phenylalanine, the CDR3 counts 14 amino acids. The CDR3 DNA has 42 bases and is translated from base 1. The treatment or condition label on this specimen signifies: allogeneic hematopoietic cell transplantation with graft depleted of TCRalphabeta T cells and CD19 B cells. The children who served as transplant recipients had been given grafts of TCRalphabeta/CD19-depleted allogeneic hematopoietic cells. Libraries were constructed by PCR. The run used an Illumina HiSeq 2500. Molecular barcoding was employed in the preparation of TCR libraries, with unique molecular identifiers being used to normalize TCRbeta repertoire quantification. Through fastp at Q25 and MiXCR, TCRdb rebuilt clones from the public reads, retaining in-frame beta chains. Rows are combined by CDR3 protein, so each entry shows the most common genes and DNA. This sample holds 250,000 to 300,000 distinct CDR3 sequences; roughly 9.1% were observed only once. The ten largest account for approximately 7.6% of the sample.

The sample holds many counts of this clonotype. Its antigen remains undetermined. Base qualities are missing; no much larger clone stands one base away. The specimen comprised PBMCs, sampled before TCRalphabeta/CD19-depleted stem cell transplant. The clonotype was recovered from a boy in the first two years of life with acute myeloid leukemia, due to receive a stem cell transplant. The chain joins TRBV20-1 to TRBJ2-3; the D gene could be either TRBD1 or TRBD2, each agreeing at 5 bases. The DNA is TGCAGTGCTAGAGTTCCCAGGGACCCCGATACGCAGTATTTT. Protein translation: CSARVPRDPDTQYF.